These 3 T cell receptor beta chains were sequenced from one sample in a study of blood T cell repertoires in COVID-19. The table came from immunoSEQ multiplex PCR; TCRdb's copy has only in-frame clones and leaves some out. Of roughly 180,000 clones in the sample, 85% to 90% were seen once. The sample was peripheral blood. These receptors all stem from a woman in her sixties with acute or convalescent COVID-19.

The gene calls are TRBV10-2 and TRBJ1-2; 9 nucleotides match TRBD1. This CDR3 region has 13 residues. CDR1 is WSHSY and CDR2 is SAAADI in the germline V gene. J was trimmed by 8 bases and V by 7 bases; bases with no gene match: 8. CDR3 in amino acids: CASTKDRGRGYTF. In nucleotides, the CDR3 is TGCGCCAGCACTAAGGACAGGGGACGGGGCTACACCTTC.

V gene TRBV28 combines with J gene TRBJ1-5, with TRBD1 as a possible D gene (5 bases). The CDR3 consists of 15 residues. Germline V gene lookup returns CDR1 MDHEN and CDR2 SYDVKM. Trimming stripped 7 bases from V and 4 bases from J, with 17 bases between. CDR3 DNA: TGTGCCAGCAAGGAGGGGAACACTGCTAATCAGCCCCAGCATTTT. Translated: CASKEGNTANQPQHF.

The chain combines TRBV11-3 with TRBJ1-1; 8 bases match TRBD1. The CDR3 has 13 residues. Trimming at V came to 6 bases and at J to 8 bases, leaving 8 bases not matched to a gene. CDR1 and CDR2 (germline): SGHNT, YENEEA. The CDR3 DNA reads TGTGCCAGCAGTAAGGACAGGGACTCCGAAGCTTTCTTT. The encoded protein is CASSKDRDSEAFF.